The rows below give T cell receptor beta chains drawn from one sample of a study of blood T cell repertoires in COVID-19. Only in-frame clones appear in the TCRdb table, and some are missing; sequencing was by immunoSEQ multiplex PCR. Of 30,000 to 45,000 clones listed, approximately 86% are singletons. Sequencing was done on a sample of peripheral blood. These receptors all come from a human donor in a cohort sampled during active COVID-19. The CDR3 runs from the conserved cysteine through the conserved F or W. The D gene is left open where the match is weak.

d_gene	v_gene	j_gene	CDR3aa
TRBD2	TRBV10-3	TRBJ2-3	CAISESTSGSTDTQYF
TRBD1	TRBV5-1	TRBJ2-3	CASSLYSGTGSTDTQYF
TRBD2	TRBV20-1	TRBJ2-5	CSARSGSPQYF
-	TRBV21-1	TRBJ1-6	CASSNDSRPKNNSPLHF
TRBD1	TRBV5-3	TRBJ1-2	CARSTVGQANYGYTF
TRBD1	TRBV19	TRBJ1-4	CASSSGGAVEKLFF
TRBD1	TRBV5-1	TRBJ1-2	CASSEGAFGYTF
TRBD1	TRBV5-5	TRBJ2-7	CASSLWWTGGSEEQYF
TRBD2	TRBV19	TRBJ2-2	CASSVWEGPSGELFF
-	TRBV6-5	TRBJ1-2	CASSYSHSSYGYTF
TRBD1	TRBV18	TRBJ1-4	CASSPWTGEEKLFF
TRBD1	TRBV19	TRBJ2-2	CASSRGQGSSAGELFF
TRBD1	TRBV18	TRBJ1-5	CASSPGTGGVQPQHF
TRBD1	TRBV20-1	TRBJ1-2	CSASDRGAYGYTF
-	TRBV5-5	TRBJ1-2	CASSLGGAKYGYTF
-	TRBV18	TRBJ2-1	CASSPIRATAVNNEQFF
TRBD1	TRBV5-4	TRBJ1-1	CASSSGTANTEAFF